The entry below describes one T cell receptor beta chain. No antigen is known for it. The source of the sample is a study of Ad26.COV2.S vaccination and SARS-CoV-2 variants. Treatment indicated: 19 received Ad26.COV2.S at low or high dose, single or two shots; roughly five received placebo; per-sample allocation not given. Repertoires come from day 63 after the first vaccine or placebo injection. Study-level results: In TCR breadth and depth analyses, total T cell responses may have been underestimated. Vaccinated and placebo-treated recipients had similar non-spike TCR breadth.

TCRdb's copy holds only in-frame clones and misses some; the assay was immunoSEQ multiplex PCR. The table has around 400,000 clones, around nine tenths seen once. This sequence originates from a person between 18 and 59 years old who received the Ad26.COV2.S COVID-19 vaccine or a placebo. Material: peripheral blood, obtained in a trial of Ad26.COV2.S vaccine versus placebo.

CDR3 DNA: TGTGCCAGCAGCTTAGCGCTGGCCCAGTACTTC. As protein: CASSLALAQYF. The chain couples TRBV7-2 to TRBJ2-5; D unclear. The CDR3 covers 11 residues. CDR1 SGHTA and CDR2 FQGNSA come from the germline V gene. V was pared by 0 bases and J by 9 bases, with 5 bases between.